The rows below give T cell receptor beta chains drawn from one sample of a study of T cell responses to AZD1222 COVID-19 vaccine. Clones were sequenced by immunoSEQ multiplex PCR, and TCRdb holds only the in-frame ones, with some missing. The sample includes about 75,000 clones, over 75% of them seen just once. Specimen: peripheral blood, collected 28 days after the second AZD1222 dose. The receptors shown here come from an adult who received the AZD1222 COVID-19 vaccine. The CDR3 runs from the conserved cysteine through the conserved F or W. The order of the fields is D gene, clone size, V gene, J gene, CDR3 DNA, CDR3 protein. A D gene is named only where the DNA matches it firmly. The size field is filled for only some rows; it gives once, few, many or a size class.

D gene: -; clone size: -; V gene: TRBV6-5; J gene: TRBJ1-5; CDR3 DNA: TGTGCCAGCAGTTTGCGGGGCGGCAATCAGCCCCAGCATTTT; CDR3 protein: CASSLRGGNQPQHF
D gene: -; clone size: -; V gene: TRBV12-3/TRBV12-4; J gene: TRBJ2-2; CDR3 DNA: TGTGCCAGCGAGAAGACAGTGGCCGGGGAGCTGTTTTTT; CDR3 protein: CASEKTVAGELFF
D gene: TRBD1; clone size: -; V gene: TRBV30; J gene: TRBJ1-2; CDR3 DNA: TGTGCCTGGGGGACAGGGGCCTATGGCTACACCTTC; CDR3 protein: CAWGTGAYGYTF
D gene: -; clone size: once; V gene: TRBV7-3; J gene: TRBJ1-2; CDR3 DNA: TGTGCCAGCAGCCCTGTAGGGGGGTATGGCTACACCTTC; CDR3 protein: CASSPVGGYGYTF
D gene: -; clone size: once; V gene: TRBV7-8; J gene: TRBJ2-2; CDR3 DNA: TGTGCCAGCAGCTTAGTCGACACCGGGGAGCTGTTTTTT; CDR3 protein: CASSLVDTGELFF
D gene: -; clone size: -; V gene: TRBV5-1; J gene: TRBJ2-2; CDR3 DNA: TGCGCCAGCAGCTTTTTTGTTCGGACAGCGGTCACCGGGGAGCTGTTTTTT; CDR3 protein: CASSFFVRTAVTGELFF
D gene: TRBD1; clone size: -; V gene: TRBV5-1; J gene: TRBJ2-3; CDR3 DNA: TGCGCCAGCAGCTGGTCGGGACAGTCGCAGTATTTT; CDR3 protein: CASSWSGQSQYF
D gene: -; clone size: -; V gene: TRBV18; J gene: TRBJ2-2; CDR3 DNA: TGTGCCAGCTCACTGCAGGGAGGCGGGGAGCTGTTTTTT; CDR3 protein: CASSLQGGGELFF
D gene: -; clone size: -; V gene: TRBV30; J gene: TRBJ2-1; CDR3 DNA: TGTGCCTGGTCCCCAAGTTACAATGAGCAGTTCTTC; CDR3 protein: CAWSPSYNEQFF
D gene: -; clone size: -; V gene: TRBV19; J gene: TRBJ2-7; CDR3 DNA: TGTGCCAGTAGCTCGAACAACTACGAGCAGTACTTC; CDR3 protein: CASSSNNYEQYF
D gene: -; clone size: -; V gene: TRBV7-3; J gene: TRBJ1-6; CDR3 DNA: TGTGCCAGCAGCGCCTCTGGGACGGAGTCCTATAATTCACCCCTCCACTTT; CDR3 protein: CASSASGTESYNSPLHF
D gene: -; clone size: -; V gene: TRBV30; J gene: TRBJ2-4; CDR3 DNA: TGTGCCTGGAGTCCGGGCCGTCGGGACATTCAGTACTTC; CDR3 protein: CAWSPGRRDIQYF
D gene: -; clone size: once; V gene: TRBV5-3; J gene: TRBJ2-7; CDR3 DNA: TGTGCCAGAAGCTTGCCCGGGGGACAGTCAGACGAGCAGTACTTC; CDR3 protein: CARSLPGGQSDEQYF
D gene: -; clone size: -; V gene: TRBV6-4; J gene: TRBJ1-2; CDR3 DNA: TGTGCCAGCAGCCCCCAGGGAAATGGTGGCTACACCTTC; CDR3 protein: CASSPQGNGGYTF
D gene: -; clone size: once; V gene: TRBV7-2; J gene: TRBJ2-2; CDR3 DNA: TGTGCCAGCAGCGGGGGGCCCAGGACCGGGGAGCTGTTTTTT; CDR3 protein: CASSGGPRTGELFF
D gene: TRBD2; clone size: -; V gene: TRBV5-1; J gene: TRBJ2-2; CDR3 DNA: TGCGCCAGCAGCTTGGCGGCTAGCGGGGGGGCCGCGGAGCTGTTTTTT; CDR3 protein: CASSLAASGGAAELFF
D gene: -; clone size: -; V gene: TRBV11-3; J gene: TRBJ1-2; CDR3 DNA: TGTGCCAGCAGCCCGACGAAGGCCGGTCCTCGGACCTTC; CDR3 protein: CASSPTKAGPRTF
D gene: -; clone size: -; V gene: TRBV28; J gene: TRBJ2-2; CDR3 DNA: TGTGCCACCGACGTACAGGGTCAGGCCGGGGAGCTGTTTTTT; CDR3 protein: CATDVQGQAGELFF
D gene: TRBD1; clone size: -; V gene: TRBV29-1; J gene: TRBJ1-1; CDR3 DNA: TGCAGCGTGTTCAGGGGGAATGAAGCTTTCTTT; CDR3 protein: CSVFRGNEAFF
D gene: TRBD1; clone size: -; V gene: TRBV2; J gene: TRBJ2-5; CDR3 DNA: TGTGCCAGCAGGACTGGACAGGGGGGAGAGACCCAGTACTTC; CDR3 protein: CASRTGQGGETQYF
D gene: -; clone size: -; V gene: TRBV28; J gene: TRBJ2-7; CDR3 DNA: TGTGCCAGCAGTTTAAATCTCCACTACGAGCAGTACTTC; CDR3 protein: CASSLNLHYEQYF
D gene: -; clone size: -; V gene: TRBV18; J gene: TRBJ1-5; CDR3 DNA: TGTGCCAGCTCAGGTACAGGAGGTCGACAGCCCCAGCATTTT; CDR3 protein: CASSGTGGRQPQHF
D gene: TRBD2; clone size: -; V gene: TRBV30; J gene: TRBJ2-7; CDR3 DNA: TGTGCCTGGACGCGGGGGGCCTACGAGCAGTACTTC; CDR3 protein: CAWTRGAYEQYF
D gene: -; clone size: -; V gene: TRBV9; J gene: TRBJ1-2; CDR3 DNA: TGTGCCAGCAGCGTAGGGTACGGGGCGAACTATGGCTACACCTTC; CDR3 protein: CASSVGYGANYGYTF
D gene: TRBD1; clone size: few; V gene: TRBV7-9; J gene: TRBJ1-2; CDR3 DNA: TGTGCCAGCAGCCCGCCGGGACAGCTCTTCTATGGCTACACCTTC; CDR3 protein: CASSPPGQLFYGYTF
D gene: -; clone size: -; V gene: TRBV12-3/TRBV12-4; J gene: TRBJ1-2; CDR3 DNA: TGTGCCAGCACTTCTCGTGGCTATGGCTACACCTTC; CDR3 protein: CASTSRGYGYTF
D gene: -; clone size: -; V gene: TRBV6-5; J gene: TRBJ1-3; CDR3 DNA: TGTGCCACCGCACAGGGAGTCTCTGGAAACACCATATATTTT; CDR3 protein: CATAQGVSGNTIYF
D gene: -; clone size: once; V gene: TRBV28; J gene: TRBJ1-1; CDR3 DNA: TGTGCCAGCAGTTTAGGCGGATTCAACACTGAAGCTTTCTTT; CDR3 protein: CASSLGGFNTEAFF
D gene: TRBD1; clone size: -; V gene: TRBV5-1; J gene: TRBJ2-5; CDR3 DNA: TGCGCCAGCAGCTTGACCCCCGGGACAGAAGAGACCCAGTACTTC; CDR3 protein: CASSLTPGTEETQYF
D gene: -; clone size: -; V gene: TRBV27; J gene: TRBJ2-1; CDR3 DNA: TGTGCCAGCAGTTTATATCCCTACAATGAGCAGTTCTTC; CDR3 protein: CASSLYPYNEQFF
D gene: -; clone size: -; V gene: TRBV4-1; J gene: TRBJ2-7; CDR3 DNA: TGCGCCAGCAGCGCTCAGGGGAGGGCCAGCTCCTACGAGCAGTACTTC; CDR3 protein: CASSAQGRASSYEQYF
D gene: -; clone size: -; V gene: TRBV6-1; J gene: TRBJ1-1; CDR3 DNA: TGTGCCAGCAGTTCCAGGGTTACGAACACTGAAGCTTTCTTT; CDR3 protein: CASSSRVTNTEAFF
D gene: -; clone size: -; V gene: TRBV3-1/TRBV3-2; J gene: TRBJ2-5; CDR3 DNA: TGTGCCAGCAGCCAGGCCGCGGGGATTTCGTACCAAGAGACCCAGTACTTC; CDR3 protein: CASSQAAGISYQETQYF
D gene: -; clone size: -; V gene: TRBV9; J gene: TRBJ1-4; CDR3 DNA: TGTGCCAGCAGCGGCCCCGGGACAAGAGGTGAAAAACTGTTTTTT; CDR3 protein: CASSGPGTRGEKLFF
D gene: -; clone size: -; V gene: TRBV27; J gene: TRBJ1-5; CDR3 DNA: TGTGCCAGCAGTTTATCGGGGCAGTTCTATGAGGGCAATCAGCCCCAGCATTTT; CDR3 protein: CASSLSGQFYEGNQPQHF
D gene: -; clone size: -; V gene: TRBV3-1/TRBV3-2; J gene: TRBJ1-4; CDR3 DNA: TGTGCCAGCAGCCAAGATGAGGGGCGGAAACTGTTTTTT; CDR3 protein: CASSQDEGRKLFF
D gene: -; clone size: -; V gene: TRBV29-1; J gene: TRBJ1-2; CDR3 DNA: TGCAGCGTTGAGACCCCCTCCCAGCCGGGACACCCCCTCTGGCGAGGTGGCTACACCTTC; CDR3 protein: CSVETPSQPGHPLWRGGYTF
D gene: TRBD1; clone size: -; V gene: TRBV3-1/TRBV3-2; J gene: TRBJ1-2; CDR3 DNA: TGTGCCAGCAGCCAAGACTACGGGACAGGCTATGGCTACACCTTC; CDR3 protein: CASSQDYGTGYGYTF
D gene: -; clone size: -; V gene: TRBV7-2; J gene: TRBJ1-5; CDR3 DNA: TGTGCCAGCAGCTCTAGAGGGCCCAATCAGCCCCAGCATTTT; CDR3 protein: CASSSRGPNQPQHF
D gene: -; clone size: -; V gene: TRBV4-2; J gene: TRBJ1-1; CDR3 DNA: TGTGCCAGCAGCCAAGACCCCCCCACAGCGAACACTGAAGCTTTCTTT; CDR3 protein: CASSQDPPTANTEAFF
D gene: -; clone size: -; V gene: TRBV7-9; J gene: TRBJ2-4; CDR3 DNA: TGTGCCAGCAGCTTATTGGGATGGGATAACATTCAGTACTTC; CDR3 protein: CASSLLGWDNIQYF
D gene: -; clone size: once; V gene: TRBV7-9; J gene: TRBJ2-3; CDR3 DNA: TGTGCCAGCAGCCCACGAGAAGGCAGGGAGGGGGCAGATACGCAGTATTTT; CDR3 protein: CASSPREGREGADTQYF
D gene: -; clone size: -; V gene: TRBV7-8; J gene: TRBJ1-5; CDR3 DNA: TGTGCCAGCAGCTTGGAGGGGGGCTATAGCAATCAGCCCCAGCATTTT; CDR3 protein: CASSLEGGYSNQPQHF
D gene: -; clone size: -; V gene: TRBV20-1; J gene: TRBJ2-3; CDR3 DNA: TGCAGTGCTTCCCCGGATACGCAGTATTTT; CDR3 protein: CSASPDTQYF
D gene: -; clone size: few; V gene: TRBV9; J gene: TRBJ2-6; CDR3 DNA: TGTGCCAGCAGCGTGGGAATTGCCAACGTCCTGACTTTC; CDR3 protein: CASSVGIANVLTF
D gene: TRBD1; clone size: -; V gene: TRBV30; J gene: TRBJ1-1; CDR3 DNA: TGTGCCTGGAATAACAGGGGGGAAGCTTTCTTT; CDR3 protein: CAWNNRGEAFF
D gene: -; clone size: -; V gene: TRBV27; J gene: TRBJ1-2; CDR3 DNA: TGTGCCAGCAGTAGGACACGTACGTCGTATGGCTACACCTTC; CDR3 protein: CASSRTRTSYGYTF
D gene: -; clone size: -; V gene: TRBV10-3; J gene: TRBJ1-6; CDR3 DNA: TGTGCCATCAGTGAACAGGGAGGCTCCTATAATTCACCCCTCCACTTT; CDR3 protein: CAISEQGGSYNSPLHF
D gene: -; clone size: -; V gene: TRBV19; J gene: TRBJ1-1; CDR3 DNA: TGTGTCACCCGGGACGGAGTCACCGGGAACACTGAAGCTTTCTTT; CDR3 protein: CVTRDGVTGNTEAFF
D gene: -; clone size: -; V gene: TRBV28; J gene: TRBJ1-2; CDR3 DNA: TGTGCCAGCAGTTTATTGAACTATGGCTACACCTTC; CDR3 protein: CASSLLNYGYTF
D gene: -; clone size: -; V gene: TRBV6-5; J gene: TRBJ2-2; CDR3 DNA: TGTGCCAGCAGCCGGACTGGTAACACCGGGGAGCTGTTTTTT; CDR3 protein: CASSRTGNTGELFF
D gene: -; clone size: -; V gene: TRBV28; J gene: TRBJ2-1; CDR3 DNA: TGTGCCAGCAGTCGCCCGGGCGCTAGGTGGAATGAGCAGTTCTTC; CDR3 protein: CASSRPGARWNEQFF
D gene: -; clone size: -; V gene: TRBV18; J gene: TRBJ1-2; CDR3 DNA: TGTGCCAGCTCACCAATGGGGGTTGAGGGCTACACCTTC; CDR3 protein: CASSPMGVEGYTF
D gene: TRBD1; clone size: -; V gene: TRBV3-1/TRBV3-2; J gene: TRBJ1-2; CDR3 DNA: TGTGCCAGCAGCTCGGACAGGACCGGCTACACCTTC; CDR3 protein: CASSSDRTGYTF